These 13 T cell receptor beta chains originate from one sample sequenced in a study of T cell changes during pregnancy in multiple sclerosis. The protocol was immunoSEQ multiplex PCR, while the TCRdb copy is restricted to in-frame clones and leaves out a portion. Counted here are 69,000 or so clones, roughly 93% occurring once; the ten biggest clones make up 1.4%. The sample here was peripheral blood, taken in the third trimester of pregnancy. All receptors derive from a female donor with multiple sclerosis, enrolled in a pregnancy study.

About this clone: One junction end does not reproduce the germline sequence, and a read error may be involved. The chain uses TRBV5-1 and TRBJ2-7, with D perhaps TRBD2 (5 bases). This CDR3 is 8 amino acids long. Germline V gene lookup returns CDR1 SGHRS and CDR2 YFSETQ. Written as DNA, the CDR3 is TGCGCCAGTTTGGGCAGGACTTTC. Translation: CASLGRTF. Based on the CDR3 plus reference TRBV5-1 and TRBJ2-7, the full variable domain is KAGVTQTPRYLIKTRGQQVTLSCSPISGHRSVSWYQQTPGQGLQFLFEYFSETQRNKGNFPGRFSGRQFSNSRSEMNVSTLELGDSALYLCASLGRTFGPGTRLTVT.

The chain couples TRBV7-9 to TRBJ1-1, with 7 positions matching TRBD1. Trimming at V came to 2 bases and at J to 6 bases, leaving 9 bases not matched to a gene. The CDR3 extends over 15 amino acids. Germline CDR1 and CDR2: SEHNR and FQNEAQ (reference sequence). The CDR3 nucleotides are TGTGCCAGCAGCTTACTCTACAGGGGCCGCCCTGAAGCTTTCTTT. Its translation: CASSLLYRGRPEAFF.

The genes are TRBV4-3 and TRBJ1-3; D gene ambiguous. Germline V CDR1 and CDR2: LGHNA, YSLEER. The CDR3 covers 15 residues. V was cut by 8 bases and J by 4 bases, with 18 bases left in between. The CDR3 nucleotides are TGCGCCAGCCGGTCCGGTATCGGGGTCGGAAACACCATATATTTT. Protein product: CASRSGIGVGNTIYF.

The chain joins TRBV4-3 to TRBJ1-4, with a weak D call TRBD1 (6 bases). The CDR3 has 16 amino acids. Germline V gene lookup returns CDR1 LGHNA and CDR2 YSLEER. V was cut by 4 bases and J by 5 bases, with 17 bases left in between. The CDR3 loop reads CASSLGGGTLNEKLFF. The CDR3 DNA follows: TGCGCCAGCAGCCTAGGGGGGGGGACTCTCAATGAAAAACTGTTTTTT.

The chain recombines TRBV15 with TRBJ2-2; TRBD1 agrees at 10 bases. This CDR3 is 14 amino acids long. Trimming took 3 bases from V and 5 from J; bases not matched to a gene: 0. In germline, CDR1 is LNHNV, CDR2 YYDKDF (reference sequence). The CDR3 DNA reads TGTGCCACCAGCAGGGGACAGGGGACCGGGGAGCTGTTTTTT. Translation: CATSRGQGTGELFF. The whole variable domain, remainder taken from reference TRBV15 and TRBJ2-2, is DAMVIQNPRYQVTQFGKPVTLSCSQTLNHNVMYWYQQKSSQAPKLLFHYYDKDFNNEADTPDNFQSRRPNTSFCFLDIRSPGLGDTAMYLCATSRGQGTGELFFGEGSRLTVL.

The chain has TRBV18 and TRBJ2-1, with 13 bases fitting TRBD2. Per the germline V gene, CDR1 is KGHSH and CDR2 is LQKENI. The V and J ends lost 4 bases and 7 bases, in that order; junction bases with no gene match: 4. This CDR3 is built from 15 residues. The CDR3 region is CASSLTSGGMNEQFF. The CDR3 nucleotides are TGTGCCAGCTCACTGACTAGCGGGGGGATGAATGAGCAGTTCTTC.

CDR3: CASSPRLRGGGNNEQFF. The CDR3 DNA reads TGTGCCAGCAGCCCCCGTCTTCGAGGGGGGGGGAACAATGAGCAGTTCTTC. The J gene is TRBJ2-1, the V gene TRBV9; D is possibly TRBD2 (7 bases). This CDR3 comprises 17 residues. V was cut by 4 bases and J by 5 bases, with 22 bases left in between. Germline lookup yields CDR1 SGDLS and CDR2 YYNGEE. The variable domain in full, completed from reference TRBV9 and TRBJ2-1, reads DSGVTQTPKHLITATGQRVTLRCSPRSGDLSVYWYQQSLDQGLQFLIQYYNGEERAKGNILERFSAQQFPDLHSELNLSSLELGDSALYFCASSPRLRGGGNNEQFFGPGTRLTVL.

The chain joins TRBV6-1 to TRBJ1-2; the match to TRBD1 covers 8 bases. The CDR3 extends over 15 amino acids. Trimming cost V 4 bases and J 8 bases; bases outside gene matches: 12. CDR1 is MNHNS and CDR2 is SASEGT in the germline V gene. DNA of the CDR3: TGTGCCAGCAGTGGACTCGCAGGGGGCCTTTCCGGCTACACCTTC. It is translated as CASSGLAGGLSGYTF.

V is TRBV11-2 and J is TRBJ2-3; no clear D. CDR1 and CDR2 from the germline V gene are SGHAT and FQNNGV. V shed 6 bases and J shed 1 base, with 14 bases lying between them. The length of the CDR3 is 15 residues. The CDR3 loop reads CASRSLVARTDTQYF. The DNA for the CDR3 is TGTGCCAGCAGATCCCTAGTCGCCCGCACAGATACGCAGTATTTT.

The chain uses TRBV4-1 and TRBJ2-5; TRBD2 aligns across 10 bases. CDR1 and CDR2 (germline): MGHRA, YSYEKL. This CDR3 is 15 amino acids long. V was clipped by 1 base and J by 5 bases; unmatched bases: 4. CDR3 sequence (DNA): TGCGCCAGCAGCCAAGGCACTAGCGGGGTGGAGACCCAGTACTTC. Protein product: CASSQGTSGVETQYF.

The V call is TRBV11-2, the J call TRBJ2-2, with a possible D match to TRBD1 (6 bases). The CDR3 has 19 residues. The germline V gene has CDR1 SGHAT and CDR2 FQNNGV. The ends were cut back, 1 base at V and 3 bases at J, with 21 bases in the middle. DNA for the CDR3: TGTGCCAGCAGCTTAGGTCCTCTCCTCCGGGACACCTACACCGGGGAGCTGTTTTTT. It translates to CASSLGPLLRDTYTGELFF. Based on the CDR3 plus reference TRBV11-2 and TRBJ2-2, the full variable domain is EAGVAQSPRYKIIEKRQSVAFWCNPISGHATLYWYQQILGQGPKLLIQFQNNGVVDDSQLPKDRFSAERLKGVDSTLKIQPAKLEDSAVYLCASSLGPLLRDTYTGELFFGEGSRLTVL.

The rearrangement joins TRBV19 to TRBJ1-4; 9 nucleotides agree with TRBD1. From germline, CDR1 is LNHDA and CDR2 SQIVND (reference sequence). The trim removed 8 bases at V and 6 bases at J, leaving 7 bases unmatched. This CDR3 region has 14 residues. CDR3 nucleotides: TGTGCCAGTCAAGCCCGGGACAGGGATGAAAAACTGTTTTTT. Its translation: CASQARDRDEKLFF.

The J gene is TRBJ2-4, the V gene TRBV18; possibly TRBD1 for D (6 bases). Germline V lookup: CDR1 KGHSH, CDR2 LQKENI. The CDR3 length is 14 residues. V lost 3 bases and J lost 6, with 12 bases in between. The chain's CDR3 is CASSPRGEGNIQYF. The CDR3 DNA follows: TGTGCCAGCTCACCCAGGGGCGAGGGAAACATTCAGTACTTC.